A selection of T cell receptor beta chains follows, all from one sample in a study of T-cell memory formation after mild COVID-19. TCRdb redid the calling of the 5' RACE reads with MiXCR, one entry per CDR3 protein. The sample has roughly 180,000 distinct CDR3 sequences, approximately 10% seen once; the top ten hold 3.8%. Sequenced material: PBMCs or a T cell subset sorted from them (not recorded which). These receptors all stem from a man between 18 and 35 years old who had mild COVID-19 (a few samples of this study predate the infection). Cell type and time point are not known. Both conserved end residues are part of each CDR3. The order of the fields is D gene, J gene, clone size, V gene, CDR3 protein, CDR3 DNA. A D gene is named only where the DNA matches it firmly. Rows give clone size only sometimes, using once, few, many, or a class for an expanded clone.

>TRBD2|TRBJ2-2|-|TRBV6-5
CASSPPRSRRAGAGELFF
TGTGCCAGCAGCCCACCGAGGTCGAGGAGGGCGGGGGCCGGGGAGCTGTTTTTT
>-|TRBJ2-5|-|TRBV9
CASSVMSSSGETQYF
TGTGCCAGCAGCGTGATGAGTTCTTCGGGGGAGACCCAGTACTTC
>TRBD2|TRBJ2-3|few|TRBV5-1
CASSSGLAGGHGADTQYF
TGCGCCAGCAGCTCCGGACTAGCGGGGGGCCACGGCGCAGATACGCAGTATTTT
>-|TRBJ2-5|-|TRBV4-3
CASSQVWLTQETQYF
TGCGCCAGCAGCCAAGTGTGGCTCACCCAAGAGACCCAGTACTTC
>-|TRBJ2-5|-|TRBV3-1
CASSQDSWERSQYF
TGTGCCAGCAGCCAAGATTCGTGGGAAAGGTCCCAGTACTTC
>-|TRBJ2-2|-|TRBV12-3/TRBV12-4
CASSPTGGEGNTGELFF
TGTGCCAGCAGTCCCACGGGGGGCGAGGGGAACACCGGGGAGCTGTTTTTT
>TRBD2|TRBJ2-2|few|TRBV12-3/TRBV12-4
CASSLSSSGGLNTGELFF
TGTGCCAGCAGTTTATCATCTAGCGGGGGCCTGAACACCGGGGAGCTGTTTTTT
>-|TRBJ1-2|-|TRBV15
CATSRDYTTNYGYTF
TGTGCCACCAGCAGAGATTATACCACTAACTATGGCTACACCTTC
>-|TRBJ1-5|-|TRBV29-1
CSVLITGKYSNQPQHF
TGCAGCGTGCTAATTACCGGGAAGTATAGCAATCAGCCCCAGCATTTT
>-|TRBJ1-2|few|TRBV7-9
CASSLPGDGMAGYTF
TGTGCCAGCAGCCTCCCGGGAGACGGTATGGCAGGCTACACCTTC
>-|TRBJ2-1|-|TRBV7-9
CASSLAAGDEQFF
TGTGCCAGCAGCTTAGCAGCCGGCGATGAGCAGTTCTTC
>-|TRBJ1-1|-|TRBV5-1
CASSRGQKSGAFF
TGCGCCAGCAGCAGAGGACAGAAAAGTGGAGCTTTCTTT
>TRBD2|TRBJ2-1|-|TRBV6-5
CASRPYGSSSGVRNEQFF
TGTGCCAGCAGACCCTACGGGAGCTCTAGCGGGGTACGGAATGAGCAGTTCTTC
>TRBD1|TRBJ1-5|-|TRBV5-6
CASSRGQVFSNQPQHF
TGTGCCAGCAGCAGGGGGCAGGTCTTTAGCAATCAGCCCCAGCATTTT
>TRBD1|TRBJ2-7|few|TRBV9
CASSAGTGPYEQYF
TGTGCCAGCAGCGCCGGGACAGGGCCCTACGAGCAGTACTTC
>-|TRBJ2-1|many|TRBV4-1
CASSQEGFLYNEQFF
TGCGCCAGCAGCCAGGAGGGATTCCTCTACAATGAGCAGTTCTTC
>TRBD2|TRBJ2-1|few|TRBV24-1
CATSEPSGGLNEQFF
TGTGCCACCAGTGAACCTAGCGGGGGGCTGAATGAGCAGTTCTTC
>-|TRBJ2-1|few|TRBV20-1
CSQRTGRHDEQFF
TGCAGTCAGAGAACAGGCCGCCATGATGAGCAGTTCTTC
>-|TRBJ1-4|-|TRBV9
CASSVERGAYEKLFF
TGTGCCAGCAGCGTTGAGAGGGGCGCCTATGAAAAACTGTTTTTT
>TRBD2|TRBJ2-1|few|TRBV4-1
CASSPQGPSGSNEQFF
TGCGCCAGCAGCCCCCAGGGCCCTAGCGGGAGCAATGAGCAGTTCTTC
>-|TRBJ2-5|-|TRBV24-1
CATSDPGTGAQYF
TGTGCCACCAGTGACCCAGGAACGGGGGCCCAGTACTTC
>-|TRBJ1-1|-|TRBV2
CASSVRLGEAFF
TGTGCCAGCAGTGTACGCCTGGGGGAAGCTTTCTTT
>TRBD2|TRBJ2-5|few|TRBV6-5
CASSYGRGALGETQYF
TGTGCCAGCAGTTACGGGCGGGGGGCCTTGGGGGAGACCCAGTACTTC
>TRBD1|TRBJ1-2|few|TRBV20-1
CSAPTGSYGYTF
TGCAGTGCCCCGACAGGGAGTTATGGCTACACCTTC
>TRBD2|TRBJ2-2|-|TRBV12-3/TRBV12-4
CASSPQRGGELFF
TGTGCCAGCAGCCCCCAGCGGGGCGGGGAGCTGTTTTTT
>-|TRBJ2-7|few|TRBV6-5
CAGTRGRGEESYEQYF
TGTGCCGGAACCCGCGGAAGGGGGGAGGAATCCTACGAGCAGTACTTC
>-|TRBJ1-3|few|TRBV6-1
CASSEQTTGNTIYF
TGTGCCAGCAGTGAACAGACAACTGGAAACACCATATATTTT
>TRBD1|TRBJ1-2|many|TRBV5-1
CASSLVTGTGRGYTF
TGCGCCAGCAGCTTAGTTACCGGGACAGGTCGCGGCTACACCTTC
>-|TRBJ2-2|-|TRBV5-1
CASSLTGVTGELFF
TGCGCCAGCAGCTTGACGGGGGTCACCGGGGAGCTGTTTTTT
>-|TRBJ1-1|few|TRBV7-9
CASSPVGDTEAFF
TGTGCCAGCAGCCCCGTGGGGGACACTGAAGCTTTCTTT
>-|TRBJ2-1|-|TRBV10-3
CAISPIGGTYNEQFF
TGTGCCATCAGTCCCATAGGGGGAACCTACAATGAGCAGTTCTTC
>-|TRBJ1-1|many|TRBV5-1
CASSKGLNTEAFF
TGCGCCAGCAGCAAGGGCCTGAACACTGAAGCTTTCTTT
>-|TRBJ1-6|few|TRBV5-1
CATSRAPDGSPLHF
TGCGCCACCAGCCGGGCCCCCGACGGGTCACCCCTCCACTTT
>-|TRBJ1-2|many|TRBV7-2
CASSPQTYGYTF
TGTGCCAGCAGCCCCCAGACTTATGGCTACACCTTC
>-|TRBJ2-7|few|TRBV5-4
CASSLGQDSYEQYF
TGTGCCAGCAGCTTGGGGCAGGACTCCTACGAGCAGTACTTC
>-|TRBJ1-5|many|TRBV7-9
CASSLTGGSNQPQHF
TGTGCCAGCAGCCTAACAGGCGGCAGCAATCAGCCCCAGCATTTT
>TRBD1|TRBJ2-1|few|TRBV4-3
CASSHNTGDEQFF
TGCGCCAGCAGCCATAATACAGGGGATGAGCAGTTCTTC
>-|TRBJ1-5|-|TRBV20-1
CSAREWVWDQPQHF
TGCAGTGCTAGAGAGTGGGTTTGGGATCAGCCCCAGCATTTT
>TRBD2|TRBJ2-3|many|TRBV20-1
CSARDRTSGGAGVTQYF
TGCAGTGCTAGAGACCGGACTAGCGGGGGGGCCGGGGTCACGCAGTATTTT
>TRBD1|TRBJ1-4|few|TRBV6-2/TRBV6-3
CASFSPGQQNEKLFF
TGTGCCAGCTTTTCCCCGGGACAGCAGAATGAAAAACTGTTTTTT
>-|TRBJ2-2|-|TRBV5-1
CASSLSAGPNTGELFF
TGCGCCAGCAGCTTGAGTGCGGGACCGAACACCGGGGAGCTGTTTTTT
>-|TRBJ2-3|-|TRBV3-1
CASSQDYTGGDTQYF
TGTGCCAGCAGCCAAGATTATACGGGCGGGGATACGCAGTATTTT
>-|TRBJ2-6|-|TRBV5-1
CASSRPTSGRVSGANVLTF
TGCGCCAGCAGTCGACCTACTAGTGGGAGAGTCTCTGGGGCCAACGTCCTGACTTTC
>TRBD1|TRBJ2-3|few|TRBV3-1
CASSQDQGQGSEQYF
TGTGCCAGCAGCCAAGACCAGGGACAGGGCAGCGAGCAGTATTTT
>-|TRBJ2-3|-|TRBV20-1
CSARDPLPDTQYF
TGCAGTGCTAGAGATCCGCTGCCAGATACGCAGTATTTT
>-|TRBJ1-6|many|TRBV7-2
CASSLGPGQIYNSPLHF
TGTGCCAGCAGCTTGGGCCCCGGGCAGATCTATAATTCACCCCTCCACTTT
>TRBD2|TRBJ2-5|few|TRBV7-2
CASSLGTASGQETQYF
TGTGCCAGCAGCTTAGGAACGGCTAGCGGCCAAGAGACCCAGTACTTC
>-|TRBJ2-3|-|TRBV6-2/TRBV6-3
CASSPYLPQTDTQYF
TGTGCCAGCAGTCCGTACCTACCCCAGACAGATACGCAGTATTTT
>-|TRBJ2-6|-|TRBV19
CASSIGVSGANVLTF
TGTGCCAGTAGTATAGGAGTGTCTGGGGCCAACGTCCTGACTTTC
>-|TRBJ2-1|few|TRBV3-1
CASTRTGDPSYNEQFF
TGTGCCAGCACCCGTACAGGAGATCCATCCTACAATGAGCAGTTCTTC
>-|TRBJ1-1|-|TRBV12-3/TRBV12-4
CASSARVKNTEAFF
TGTGCCAGCAGTGCCAGGGTCAAGAACACTGAAGCTTTCTTT
>-|TRBJ1-1|-|TRBV5-6
CASTLQAVTEAFF
TGTGCCAGCACCTTGCAGGCGGTTACTGAAGCTTTCTTT
>TRBD2|TRBJ2-3|-|TRBV4-3
CASSQEAARRGSDTQYF
TGCGCCAGCAGCCAAGAAGCAGCGCGGCGGGGGTCAGATACGCAGTATTTT
>-|TRBJ2-5|few|TRBV29-1
CSVDNLETQYF
TGCAGCGTTGACAACTTAGAGACCCAGTACTTC
>-|TRBJ2-1|-|TRBV7-2
CASSLVTGNEQFF
TGTGCCAGCAGCTTAGTGACGGGGAATGAGCAGTTCTTC
>-|TRBJ2-3|few|TRBV10-3
CAISEGADTQYF
TGTGCCATCAGTGAGGGGGCGGATACGCAGTATTTT